This is a list of T cell receptor beta chains from one sample in a study of blood T cell repertoires in COVID-19. Clones were read by immunoSEQ multiplex PCR, and TCRdb kept only the in-frame ones, dropping some. The sample shows a few hundred thousand clones, under 85% of them seen only once. Sequencing was done on a sample of peripheral blood. These TCRs come from a woman between 25 and 40 years old with COVID-19, enrolled during active disease. CDR3s include the opening cysteine and the closing phenylalanine or tryptophan. D genes are given only for firm matches. Not every row has a clone size; where given, it reads once, few, many or a size class.

abundance: NA; j_gene: TRBJ2-1; d_gene: NA; v_gene: TRBV12-3/TRBV12-4; CDR3nt: TGTGCCAGCAGGACCGGGACACAGCAGTTCTTC; CDR3aa: CASRTGTQQFF
abundance: NA; j_gene: TRBJ1-2; d_gene: TRBD1; v_gene: TRBV19; CDR3nt: TGTGCCAGTAGTGTCTCGACAGGGGTCGGGGGCTACACCTTC; CDR3aa: CASSVSTGVGGYTF
abundance: NA; j_gene: TRBJ1-5; d_gene: NA; v_gene: TRBV12-3/TRBV12-4; CDR3nt: TGTGCCAGCAGTTTAGACAGGGCCCAACGGGATTTT; CDR3aa: CASSLDRAQRDF
abundance: NA; j_gene: TRBJ1-5; d_gene: TRBD1; v_gene: TRBV5-4; CDR3nt: TGTGCCAGCAGTTCGTGGACAGGTTTACGAAATCAGCCCCAGCATTTT; CDR3aa: CASSSWTGLRNQPQHF
abundance: NA; j_gene: TRBJ2-6; d_gene: NA; v_gene: TRBV2; CDR3nt: TGTGCCAGCGGGGGGACTTTCGTCTCTGGGGCCAACGTCCTGACTTTC; CDR3aa: CASGGTFVSGANVLTF
abundance: many; j_gene: TRBJ2-7; d_gene: NA; v_gene: TRBV6-6; CDR3nt: TGTGCCAGCAGTTACTCGGCGGGCTACTACGAGCAGTACTTC; CDR3aa: CASSYSAGYYEQYF
abundance: NA; j_gene: TRBJ2-3; d_gene: TRBD1; v_gene: TRBV6-1; CDR3nt: TGTGCCAGTAGTGAAATTTGGACAGGCAGCACAGATACGCAGTATTTT; CDR3aa: CASSEIWTGSTDTQYF
abundance: NA; j_gene: TRBJ1-3; d_gene: NA; v_gene: TRBV5-4; CDR3nt: TGTGCCAGCAGCCTGGACTTAGGGGGGGTGTCTGGAAACACCATATATTTT; CDR3aa: CASSLDLGGVSGNTIYF
abundance: NA; j_gene: TRBJ2-7; d_gene: NA; v_gene: TRBV7-9; CDR3nt: TGTGCCAGCAGTTTTGGAGATTACTACGAGCAGTACTTC; CDR3aa: CASSFGDYYEQYF
abundance: NA; j_gene: TRBJ2-7; d_gene: TRBD2; v_gene: TRBV4-3; CDR3nt: TGCGCCAGCAGCCAAGCGGGGGGAGAGCAGTACTTC; CDR3aa: CASSQAGGEQYF
abundance: NA; j_gene: TRBJ2-2; d_gene: TRBD2; v_gene: TRBV7-2; CDR3nt: TGTGCCAGCAGCTTAAGCCGGATGGGACTAGCGGGAGAAGGCGGGGAGCTGTTTTTT; CDR3aa: CASSLSRMGLAGEGGELFF
abundance: NA; j_gene: TRBJ2-2; d_gene: TRBD1; v_gene: TRBV15; CDR3nt: TGTGCCACCAGCAGACAAGGGACAGGGGATATCGACACCGGGGAGCTGTTTTTT; CDR3aa: CATSRQGTGDIDTGELFF
abundance: NA; j_gene: TRBJ1-4; d_gene: NA; v_gene: TRBV6-5; CDR3nt: TGTGCCAGCCTTAATTCCAGATCTAATGAAAAACTGTTTTTT; CDR3aa: CASLNSRSNEKLFF
abundance: NA; j_gene: TRBJ1-2; d_gene: NA; v_gene: TRBV7-9; CDR3nt: TGTGCCAGCAGCTATGACAGTGACTATGGCTACACCTTC; CDR3aa: CASSYDSDYGYTF
abundance: NA; j_gene: TRBJ2-7; d_gene: NA; v_gene: TRBV10-3; CDR3nt: TGTGCCATCAGCATTAAAGACAACTCCTACGAGCAGTACTTC; CDR3aa: CAISIKDNSYEQYF
abundance: NA; j_gene: TRBJ2-2; d_gene: NA; v_gene: TRBV2; CDR3nt: TGTGCCAGAAGGCAGGGGATAGACACCGGGGAGCTGTTTTTT; CDR3aa: CARRQGIDTGELFF
abundance: NA; j_gene: TRBJ2-4; d_gene: NA; v_gene: TRBV4-1; CDR3nt: TGCGCCAGCAGCCCGGGTGGGTACATTCAGTACTTC; CDR3aa: CASSPGGYIQYF
abundance: NA; j_gene: TRBJ2-5; d_gene: NA; v_gene: TRBV9; CDR3nt: TGTGCCAGCAGCGTAGAGGCAGGGGGGGAGACCCAGTACTTC; CDR3aa: CASSVEAGGETQYF
abundance: NA; j_gene: TRBJ2-4; d_gene: NA; v_gene: TRBV7-9; CDR3nt: TGTGCCAGCAGCCTAGGGGGAGGAAACATTCAGTACTTC; CDR3aa: CASSLGGGNIQYF
abundance: NA; j_gene: TRBJ1-4; d_gene: TRBD1; v_gene: TRBV28; CDR3nt: TGTGCCAGCATACCGGGGACAGGGTTGAATGAAAAACTGTTTTTT; CDR3aa: CASIPGTGLNEKLFF
abundance: NA; j_gene: TRBJ1-1; d_gene: NA; v_gene: TRBV7-9; CDR3nt: TGTGCCAGCAGCTTAGAAGGGGACACTGAAGCTTTCTTT; CDR3aa: CASSLEGDTEAFF
abundance: NA; j_gene: TRBJ2-5; d_gene: TRBD1; v_gene: TRBV3-1/TRBV3-2; CDR3nt: TGTGCCAGCAGCCCCGGGACAGGTATACAAGAGACCCAGTACTTC; CDR3aa: CASSPGTGIQETQYF
abundance: once; j_gene: TRBJ1-3; d_gene: NA; v_gene: TRBV28; CDR3nt: TGTGCCAGCACCCCCCCCAGGGGATCGTTGGGAAACACCATATATTTT; CDR3aa: CASTPPRGSLGNTIYF
abundance: NA; j_gene: TRBJ1-1; d_gene: NA; v_gene: TRBV29-1; CDR3nt: TGCAGCGTTAAGAGAAACACTGAAGCTTTCTTT; CDR3aa: CSVKRNTEAFF
abundance: NA; j_gene: TRBJ2-2; d_gene: NA; v_gene: TRBV27; CDR3nt: TGTGCCAGCAGGACAGTTGTCACCGGGGAGCTGTTTTTT; CDR3aa: CASRTVVTGELFF
abundance: NA; j_gene: TRBJ2-1; d_gene: TRBD2; v_gene: TRBV5-6; CDR3nt: TGTGCCAGCAGCCCCCGGGGGGTGAGCTCCTACAATGAGCAGTTCTTC; CDR3aa: CASSPRGVSSYNEQFF
abundance: NA; j_gene: TRBJ1-4; d_gene: TRBD1; v_gene: TRBV30; CDR3nt: TGTGCCTGGAGCCCGGACAGGGGTGAAAAACTGTTTTTT; CDR3aa: CAWSPDRGEKLFF
abundance: NA; j_gene: TRBJ2-5; d_gene: NA; v_gene: TRBV18; CDR3nt: TGTGCCAGCTCACCAATTCGAGAGACCCAGTACTTC; CDR3aa: CASSPIRETQYF
abundance: NA; j_gene: TRBJ2-7; d_gene: TRBD1; v_gene: TRBV6-6; CDR3nt: TGTGCCAGCAGTACGTTGGACAGGGTAGGCGAGCAGTACTTC; CDR3aa: CASSTLDRVGEQYF
abundance: NA; j_gene: TRBJ1-2; d_gene: NA; v_gene: TRBV5-6; CDR3nt: TGTGCCAGCAGCTTGGGTGCCGCGGCCTCCTATGGCTACACCTTC; CDR3aa: CASSLGAAASYGYTF
abundance: NA; j_gene: TRBJ2-3; d_gene: NA; v_gene: TRBV5-1; CDR3nt: TGCGCCAGCAGCTTGCGGGCAGATACGCAGTATTTT; CDR3aa: CASSLRADTQYF
abundance: once; j_gene: TRBJ2-2; d_gene: NA; v_gene: TRBV11-2; CDR3nt: TGTGCCAGCAGCTTAGATCCCCTAGACACCGGGGAGCTGTTTTTT; CDR3aa: CASSLDPLDTGELFF
abundance: NA; j_gene: TRBJ1-2; d_gene: TRBD1; v_gene: TRBV7-8; CDR3nt: TGTGCCAGCAGCTCTCCTAGGGGGGACAGGGGCTATGGCTACACCTTC; CDR3aa: CASSSPRGDRGYGYTF
abundance: NA; j_gene: TRBJ2-1; d_gene: TRBD2; v_gene: TRBV18; CDR3nt: TGTGCCAGCTCACCGGTCGATTTGAGACTAGCGGGAAATTACAATGAGCAGTTCTTC; CDR3aa: CASSPVDLRLAGNYNEQFF
abundance: once; j_gene: TRBJ1-5; d_gene: TRBD1; v_gene: TRBV6-2/TRBV6-3; CDR3nt: TGTGCCAGCAGTATCGGGACAGACTACAGCAGTCAGCCCCAGCATTTT; CDR3aa: CASSIGTDYSSQPQHF
abundance: NA; j_gene: TRBJ2-7; d_gene: NA; v_gene: TRBV24-1; CDR3nt: TGTGCCACCAGTTCCGGTTACGAGCAGTACTTC; CDR3aa: CATSSGYEQYF
abundance: NA; j_gene: TRBJ1-1; d_gene: NA; v_gene: TRBV7-2; CDR3nt: TGTGCCAGCACCCTTGTCGGGGGGAAAAAAGCTTTCTTT; CDR3aa: CASTLVGGKKAFF
abundance: once; j_gene: TRBJ2-1; d_gene: TRBD1; v_gene: TRBV5-1; CDR3nt: TGCGCCAGCAGCCTTAGGACAGGGGGTCCAAATGAGCAGTTCTTC; CDR3aa: CASSLRTGGPNEQFF
abundance: NA; j_gene: TRBJ2-1; d_gene: TRBD2; v_gene: TRBV6-5; CDR3nt: TGTGCCAGCAGTTACCGTAGCGGGATCGAGCAGTTCTTC; CDR3aa: CASSYRSGIEQFF
abundance: NA; j_gene: TRBJ2-2; d_gene: TRBD2; v_gene: TRBV15; CDR3nt: TGTGCCACCAGCGGACGCCAGCGGGACGGATCGAACACCGGGGAGCTGTTTTTT; CDR3aa: CATSGRQRDGSNTGELFF
abundance: NA; j_gene: TRBJ1-5; d_gene: NA; v_gene: TRBV19; CDR3nt: TGTGCCAGTAGTATCCGGGACACTAATCAGCCCCAGCATTTT; CDR3aa: CASSIRDTNQPQHF
abundance: few; j_gene: TRBJ2-4; d_gene: TRBD1; v_gene: TRBV6-6; CDR3nt: TGTGCCAGCAGTCGACAGGGTGGCTTATCGGCCAAAAACATTCAGTACTTC; CDR3aa: CASSRQGGLSAKNIQYF